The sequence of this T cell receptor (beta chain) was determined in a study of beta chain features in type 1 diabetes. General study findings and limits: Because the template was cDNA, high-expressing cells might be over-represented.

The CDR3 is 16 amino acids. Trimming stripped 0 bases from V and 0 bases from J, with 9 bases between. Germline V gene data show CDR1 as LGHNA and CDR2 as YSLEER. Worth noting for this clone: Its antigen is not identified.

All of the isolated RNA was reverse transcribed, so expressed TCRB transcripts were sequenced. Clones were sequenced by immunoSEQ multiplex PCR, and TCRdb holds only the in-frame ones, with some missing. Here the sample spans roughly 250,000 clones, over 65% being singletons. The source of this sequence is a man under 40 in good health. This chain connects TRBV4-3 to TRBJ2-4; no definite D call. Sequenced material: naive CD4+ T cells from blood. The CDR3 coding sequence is TGCGCCAGCAGCCAAGACCTTTACCTAGCCAAAAACATTCAGTACTTC. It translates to CASSQDLYLAKNIQYF.